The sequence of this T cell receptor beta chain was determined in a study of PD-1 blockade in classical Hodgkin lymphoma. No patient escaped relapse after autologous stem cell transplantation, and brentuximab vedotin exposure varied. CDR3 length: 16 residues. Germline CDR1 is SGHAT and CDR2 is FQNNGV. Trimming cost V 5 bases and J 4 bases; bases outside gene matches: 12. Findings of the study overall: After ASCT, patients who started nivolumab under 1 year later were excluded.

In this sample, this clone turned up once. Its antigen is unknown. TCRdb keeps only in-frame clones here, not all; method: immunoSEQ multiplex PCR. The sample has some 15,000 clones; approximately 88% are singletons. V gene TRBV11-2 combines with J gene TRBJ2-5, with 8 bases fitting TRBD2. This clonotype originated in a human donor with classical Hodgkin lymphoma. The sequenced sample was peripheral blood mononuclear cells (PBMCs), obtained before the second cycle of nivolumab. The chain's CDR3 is CASSPRGAGGRETQYF. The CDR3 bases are TGTGCCAGCAGCCCCCGGGGGGCGGGAGGCCGAGAGACCCAGTACTTC.